This entry describes one T cell receptor beta chain. Naive CD8 cells lacked CD45RO and underwent positive selection for CCR7, leaving out terminally differentiated effector memory CD45RA+ cells. V was pared by 3 bases and J by 4 bases, with 5 bases of the junction left unmatched. The germline V gene encodes CDR1 SGDLS and CDR2 YYNGEE. The CDR3 is 14 amino acids. This sample stems from a study of shared clonotypes between healthy human individuals. Libraries were prepared by immunoSEQ multiplex PCR; TCRdb keeps only in-frame clonotypes and omits some of them. The sample includes roughly 2,000,000 clones, around 93% of them seen just once.

The clonotype was recovered from a man between 18 and 35 years old in good health. Some clones in this sample may be carry-over from other donors' samples. This rearrangement joins TRBV9 to TRBJ2-3, with 7 nucleotides matching TRBD1. The sequenced material came from naive CD8+ T cells from PBMCs. The CDR3 protein is CASSEQGWADTQYF. In nucleotides, the CDR3 is TGTGCCAGCAGCGAACAGGGGTGGGCAGATACGCAGTATTTT.